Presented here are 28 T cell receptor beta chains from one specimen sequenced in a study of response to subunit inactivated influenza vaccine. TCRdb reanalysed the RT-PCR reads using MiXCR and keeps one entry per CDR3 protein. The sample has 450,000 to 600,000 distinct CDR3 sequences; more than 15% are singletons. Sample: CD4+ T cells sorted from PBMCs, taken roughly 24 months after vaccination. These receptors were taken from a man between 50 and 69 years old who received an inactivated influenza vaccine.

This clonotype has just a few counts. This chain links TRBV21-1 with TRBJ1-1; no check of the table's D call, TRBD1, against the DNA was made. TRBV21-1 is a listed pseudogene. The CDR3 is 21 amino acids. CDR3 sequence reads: CASSKPSSRHPTGGWNTEAFF. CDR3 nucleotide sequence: TGTGCCAGCAGCAAACCAAGTTCCCGTCACCCCACAGGGGGTTGGAACACTGAAGCTTTCTTT.

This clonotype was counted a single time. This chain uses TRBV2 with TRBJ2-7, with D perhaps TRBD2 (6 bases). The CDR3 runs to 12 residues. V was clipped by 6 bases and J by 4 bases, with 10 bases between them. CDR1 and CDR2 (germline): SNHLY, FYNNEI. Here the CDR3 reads CASRGGLYEQYF. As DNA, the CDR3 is TGTGCCAGCAGGGGGGGTTTATACGAGCAGTACTTC.

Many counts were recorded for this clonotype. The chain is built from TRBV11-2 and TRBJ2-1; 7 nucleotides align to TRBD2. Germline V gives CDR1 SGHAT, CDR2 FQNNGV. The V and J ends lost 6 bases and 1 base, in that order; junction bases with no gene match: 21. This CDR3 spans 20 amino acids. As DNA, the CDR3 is TGTGCCAGCAGGGGGTTTAACCGGCCTGACGCGGGGGAATCCTACAATGAGCAGTTCTTC. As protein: CASRGFNRPDAGESYNEQFF.

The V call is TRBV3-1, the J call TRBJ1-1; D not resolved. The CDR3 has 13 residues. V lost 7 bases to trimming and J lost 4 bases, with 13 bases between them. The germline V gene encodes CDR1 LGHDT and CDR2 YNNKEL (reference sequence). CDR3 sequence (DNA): TGTGCCAGCACCTCGACCCGGCGCACTGAAGCTTTCTTT. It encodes CASTSTRRTEAFF.

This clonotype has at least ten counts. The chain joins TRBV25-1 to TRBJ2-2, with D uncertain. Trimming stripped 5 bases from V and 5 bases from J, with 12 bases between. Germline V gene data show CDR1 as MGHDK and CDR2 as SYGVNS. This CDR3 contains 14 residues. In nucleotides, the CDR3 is TGTGCCAGCAGTCCCCCGATGGGGACCGGGGAGCTGTTTTTT. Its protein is CASSPPMGTGELFF.

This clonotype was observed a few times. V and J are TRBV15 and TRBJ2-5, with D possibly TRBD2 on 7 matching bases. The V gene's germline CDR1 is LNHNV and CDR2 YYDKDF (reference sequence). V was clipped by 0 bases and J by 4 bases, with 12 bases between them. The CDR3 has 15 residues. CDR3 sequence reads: CATSREGGPRETQYF. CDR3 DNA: TGTGCCACCAGCAGAGAGGGGGGGCCGCGAGAGACCCAGTACTTC.

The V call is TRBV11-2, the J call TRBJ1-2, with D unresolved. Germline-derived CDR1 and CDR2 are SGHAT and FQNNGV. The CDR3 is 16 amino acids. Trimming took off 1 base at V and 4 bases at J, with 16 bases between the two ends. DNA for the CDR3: TGTGCCAGCAGCTTAGTACCGGACGTCCCATTCTATGGCTACACCTTC. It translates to CASSLVPDVPFYGYTF.

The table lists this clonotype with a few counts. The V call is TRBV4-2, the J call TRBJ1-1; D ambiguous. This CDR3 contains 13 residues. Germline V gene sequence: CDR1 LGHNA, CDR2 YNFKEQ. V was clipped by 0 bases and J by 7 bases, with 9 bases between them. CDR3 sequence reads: CASSQEAVNEAFF. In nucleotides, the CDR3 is TGTGCCAGCAGCCAAGAAGCAGTGAATGAAGCTTTCTTT.

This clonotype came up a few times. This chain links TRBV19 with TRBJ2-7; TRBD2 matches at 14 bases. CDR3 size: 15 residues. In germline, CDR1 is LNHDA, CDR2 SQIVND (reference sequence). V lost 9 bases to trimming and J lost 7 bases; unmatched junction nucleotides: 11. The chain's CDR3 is CASTPGLAGVGEQYF. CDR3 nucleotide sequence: TGTGCCAGCACACCGGGACTAGCGGGAGTGGGGGAGCAGTACTTC. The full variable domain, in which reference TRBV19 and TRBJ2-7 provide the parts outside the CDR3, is DGGITQSPKYLFRKEGQNVTLSCEQNLNHDAMYWYRQDPGQGLRLIYYSQIVNDFQKGDIAEGYSVSREKKESFPLTVTSAQKNPTAFYLCASTPGLAGVGEQYFGPGTRLTVT.

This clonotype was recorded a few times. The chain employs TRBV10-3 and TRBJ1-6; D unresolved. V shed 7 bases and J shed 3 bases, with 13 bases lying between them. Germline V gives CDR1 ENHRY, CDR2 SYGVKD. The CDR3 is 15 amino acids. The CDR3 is CAIMEGTGYNSPLHF. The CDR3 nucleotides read TGTGCCATCATGGAGGGTACTGGCTATAATTCACCCCTCCACTTT.

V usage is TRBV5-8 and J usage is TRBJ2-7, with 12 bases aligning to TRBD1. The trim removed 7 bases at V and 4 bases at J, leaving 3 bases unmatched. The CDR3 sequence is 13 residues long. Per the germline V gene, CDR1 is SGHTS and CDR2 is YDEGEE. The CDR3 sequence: CASGTGGAYEQYF. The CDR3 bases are TGTGCCAGCGGGACAGGGGGCGCGTACGAGCAGTACTTC.

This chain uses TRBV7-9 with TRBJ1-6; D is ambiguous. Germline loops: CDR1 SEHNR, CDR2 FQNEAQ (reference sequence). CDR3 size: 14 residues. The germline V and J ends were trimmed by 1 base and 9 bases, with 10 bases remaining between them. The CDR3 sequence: CASSLGSSSSPLHF. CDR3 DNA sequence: TGTGCCAGCAGCTTAGGCAGTTCATCTTCACCCCTCCACTTT.

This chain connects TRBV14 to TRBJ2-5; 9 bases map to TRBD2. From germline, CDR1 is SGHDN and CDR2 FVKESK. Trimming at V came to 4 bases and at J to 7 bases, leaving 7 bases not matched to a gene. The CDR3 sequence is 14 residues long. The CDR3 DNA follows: TGTGCCAGCAGCCGAGGACTAGCGAGAGCGACCCAGTACTTC. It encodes CASSRGLARATQYF.

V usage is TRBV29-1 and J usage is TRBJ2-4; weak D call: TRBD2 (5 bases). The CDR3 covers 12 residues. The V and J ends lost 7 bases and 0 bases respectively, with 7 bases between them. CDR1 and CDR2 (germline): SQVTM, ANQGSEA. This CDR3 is CSAGLAKNIQYF. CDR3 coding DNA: TGCAGCGCGGGATTAGCCAAAAACATTCAGTACTTC.

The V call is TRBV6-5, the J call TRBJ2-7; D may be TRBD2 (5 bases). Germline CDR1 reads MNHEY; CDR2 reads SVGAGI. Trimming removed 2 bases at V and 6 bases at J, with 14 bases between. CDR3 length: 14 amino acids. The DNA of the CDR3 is TGTGCCAGCAGTTACCACAGCCCCCTAGCCGAGCAGTACTTC. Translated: CASSYHSPLAEQYF.

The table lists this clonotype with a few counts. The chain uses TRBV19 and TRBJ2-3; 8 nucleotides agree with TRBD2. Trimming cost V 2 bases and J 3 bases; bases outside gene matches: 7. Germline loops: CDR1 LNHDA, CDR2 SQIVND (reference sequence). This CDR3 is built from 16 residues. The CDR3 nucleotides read TGTGCCAGTAGTATACAGGGCGGGAGGTCGACAGATACGCAGTATTTT. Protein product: CASSIQGGRSTDTQYF.

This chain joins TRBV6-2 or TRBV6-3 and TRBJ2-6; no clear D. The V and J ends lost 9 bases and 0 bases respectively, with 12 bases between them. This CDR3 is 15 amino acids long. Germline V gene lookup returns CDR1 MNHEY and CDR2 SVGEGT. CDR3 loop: CASENGFSGANVLTF. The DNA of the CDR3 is TGTGCCAGTGAGAACGGGTTCTCTGGGGCCAACGTCCTGACTTTC.

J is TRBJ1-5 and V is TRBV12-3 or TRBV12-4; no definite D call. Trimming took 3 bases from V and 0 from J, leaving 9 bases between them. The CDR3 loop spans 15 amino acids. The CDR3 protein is CASSFGWNSNQPQHF. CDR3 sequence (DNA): TGTGCCAGCAGTTTCGGGTGGAATAGCAATCAGCCCCAGCATTTT.

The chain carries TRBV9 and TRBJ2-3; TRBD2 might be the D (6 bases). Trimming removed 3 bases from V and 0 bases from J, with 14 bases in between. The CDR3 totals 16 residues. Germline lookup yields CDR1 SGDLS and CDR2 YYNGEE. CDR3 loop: CASSADGGSSTDTQYF. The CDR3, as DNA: TGTGCCAGCAGCGCCGACGGGGGATCTAGCACAGATACGCAGTATTTT.

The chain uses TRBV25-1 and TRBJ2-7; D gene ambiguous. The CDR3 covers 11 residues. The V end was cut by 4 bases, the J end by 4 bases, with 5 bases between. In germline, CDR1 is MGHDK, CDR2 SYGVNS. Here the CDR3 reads CASSGKYEQYF. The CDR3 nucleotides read TGTGCCAGCAGTGGAAAGTACGAGCAGTACTTC.

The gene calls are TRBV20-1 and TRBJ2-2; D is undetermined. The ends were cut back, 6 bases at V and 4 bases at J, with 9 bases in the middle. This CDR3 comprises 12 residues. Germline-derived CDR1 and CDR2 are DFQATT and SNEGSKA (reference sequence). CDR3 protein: CSASRSTGELFF. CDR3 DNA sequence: TGCAGTGCCTCTAGGAGCACCGGGGAGCTGTTTTTT.

This CDR3 is CASSTHYSGELFF. CDR3 DNA sequence: TGTGCCAGCAGTACTCACTATTCCGGGGAGCTGTTTTTT. V is TRBV7-3 and J is TRBJ2-2; no clear D gene. V was cut by 6 bases and J by 6 bases, with 11 bases left in between. The CDR3 is made up of 13 amino acids. Germline CDR1 reads SGHTA; CDR2 reads FQGTGA.

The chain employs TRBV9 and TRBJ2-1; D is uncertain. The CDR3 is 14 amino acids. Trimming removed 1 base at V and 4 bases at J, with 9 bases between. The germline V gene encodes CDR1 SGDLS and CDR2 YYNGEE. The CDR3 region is CASSVQDQYNEQFF. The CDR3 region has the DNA TGTGCCAGCAGCGTACAGGACCAGTACAATGAGCAGTTCTTC.

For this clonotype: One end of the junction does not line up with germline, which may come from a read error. The CDR3 DNA sequence: TGTGCCAGCAGCCCTACATGGACACCTAACACAGATACACAGTATTTT. It codes for CASSPTWTPNTDTQYF. The chain links TRBV11-3 to TRBJ2-3, with a weak D call TRBD1 (5 bases). The CDR3 is 16 residues long. CDR1 and CDR2 from the germline V gene are SGHNT and YENEEA. Drawing the rest from reference TRBV11-3 and TRBJ2-3, the complete variable domain is EAGVVQSPRYKIIEKKQPVAFWCNPISGHNTLYWYLQNLGQGPELLIRYENEEAVDDSQLPKDRFSAERLKGVDSTLKIQPAELGDSAVYLCASSPTWTPNTDTQYFGPGTRLTVL.

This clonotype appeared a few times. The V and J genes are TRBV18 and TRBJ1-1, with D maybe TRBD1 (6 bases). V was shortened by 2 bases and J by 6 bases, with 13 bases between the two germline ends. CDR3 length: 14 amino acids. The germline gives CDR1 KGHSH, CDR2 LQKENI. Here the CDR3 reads CASSPTGHGAEAFF. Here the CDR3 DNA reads TGTGCCAGCTCACCAACGGGACACGGCGCTGAAGCTTTCTTT.

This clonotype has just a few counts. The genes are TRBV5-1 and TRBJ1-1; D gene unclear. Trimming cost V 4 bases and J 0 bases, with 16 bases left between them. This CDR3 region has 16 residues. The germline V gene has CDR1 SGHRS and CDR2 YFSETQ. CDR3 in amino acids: CASSLGWTRMNTEAFF. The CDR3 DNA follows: TGCGCCAGCAGCCTGGGGTGGACGAGGATGAACACTGAAGCTTTCTTT.

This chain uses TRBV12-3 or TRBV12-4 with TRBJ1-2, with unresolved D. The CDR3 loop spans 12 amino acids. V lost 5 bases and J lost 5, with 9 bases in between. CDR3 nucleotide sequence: TGTGCCAGCAGTCTCGACATTTATGGCTACACCTTC. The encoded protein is CASSLDIYGYTF.

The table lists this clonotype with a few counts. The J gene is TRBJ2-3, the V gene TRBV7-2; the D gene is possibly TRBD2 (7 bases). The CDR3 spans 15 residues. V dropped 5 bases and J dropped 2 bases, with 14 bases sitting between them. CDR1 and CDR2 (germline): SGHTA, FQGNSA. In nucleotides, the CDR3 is TGTGCCAGCAGCCCACGGGGGGCCGCCACAGATACGCAGTATTTT. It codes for CASSPRGAATDTQYF.